The T cell receptor beta chain described here comes from a study of shared clonotypes between healthy human individuals. This table comes from immunoSEQ multiplex PCR, and its TCRdb copy is limited to in-frame clones, with some not included. The table shows 2,500,000 or so clones, with 85% to 95% occurring only once. Germline V gives CDR1 MNHEY, CDR2 SMNVEV (reference sequence). This CDR3 spans 12 amino acids. Trimming removed 3 bases from V and 9 bases from J; junction bases left unmatched: 2. The genes are TRBV27 and TRBJ2-4; 7 nucleotides align to TRBD1. The sequenced sample consisted of naive CD4+ T cells from PBMCs. Subset: CD45RA+ positively selected. The receptor's source is a man between 18 and 35 years old in good health. Some clones in this sample may be carry-over from other donors' samples. The CDR3 DNA sequence: TGTGCCAGCAGTTTCCGACAGGGCATTCAGTACTTC. It is translated as CASSFRQGIQYF.